A selection of T cell receptor beta chains follows, all from one sample in a study of T cells in Graves' hyperthyroidism and ophthalmopathy. TCRdb analysed the multiplex PCR reads with MiXCR anew, one entry per CDR3 protein. The sample carries about 660,000 distinct CDR3 sequences, nearly 45% recorded once. The sample consisted of peripheral blood or thyroid tissue (not recorded which). The source is an adult man with Graves' disease, either hyperthyroidism or ophthalmopathy (not recorded which). CDR3s include the opening cysteine and the closing phenylalanine or tryptophan. D genes are given only for firm matches. For some rows the clone size is stated as once, few or many, or as a class when expanded; others skip it.

clone_size j_call v_call d_call cdr3_nt cdr3_aa
many TRBJ2-2 TRBV7-9 - TGTGCCAGCAGCTTAGTGGGGGGGAACACCGGGGAGCTGTTTTTT CASSLVGGNTGELFF
- TRBJ1-4 TRBV29-1 - TGCAGCGTCGGGACCTGGGGGGAAAAACTGTTTTTT CSVGTWGEKLFF
- TRBJ1-1 TRBV7-2 - TGTGCCAGCAGCTTAGCGGCCGGGGGCGACACTGAAGCTTTCTTT CASSLAAGGDTEAFF
once TRBJ2-5 TRBV12-3/TRBV12-4 - TGTGCCAGCAGTTTCAAGGTTTGGGGGTGGGAGACCCAGTACTTC CASSFKVWGWETQYF
- TRBJ2-7 TRBV7-6 - TGTGCCAGCAGCCTACATACCTACGAGCAGTACTTC CASSLHTYEQYF
- TRBJ1-1 TRBV20-1 TRBD1 TGCAGTGCAGGACAGGGTTTCACTGAAGCTTTCTTT CSAGQGFTEAFF
- TRBJ1-4 TRBV7-2 - TGTGCCAGCAGCTTAGGACGGGAAGGAGGTGAAAAACTGTTTTTT CASSLGREGGEKLFF
- TRBJ2-3 TRBV24-1 - TGTGCCACCAGTGATGGGGGACAAGGATCAGATACGCAGTATTTT CATSDGGQGSDTQYF
- TRBJ2-2 TRBV7-9 - TGTGCCAGCAGCTTACGGGAGTATAACACCGGGGAGCTGTTTTTT CASSLREYNTGELFF
- TRBJ1-6 TRBV7-9 - TGTGCCAGCAGCTCCAACCATTCACCCCTCCACTTT CASSSNHSPLHF
many TRBJ1-1 TRBV29-1 TRBD1 TGCAGCATCCGAGGGACAGGGCGGTTGGGGGCTTTCTTT CSIRGTGRLGAFF
few TRBJ2-5 TRBV9 - TGTGCCAGCAGCGCGGGACTGCCAAAGGGGGAGACCCAGTACTTC CASSAGLPKGETQYF
- TRBJ2-6 TRBV29-1 - TGCAGCGTTGATTGGGATAACCAAAACTCTGGGGCCAACGTCCTGACCTTC CSVDWDNQNSGANVLTF
few TRBJ2-7 TRBV29-1 - TGCAGCGTTACCATATCCCACAGCTCCTACGAGCAGTACTTC CSVTISHSSYEQYF
few TRBJ1-2 TRBV9 - TGTGCCAGCAGCGTAGTACGGGGGGAGAATTACTATGGCTACACCTTC CASSVVRGENYYGYTF
- TRBJ1-5 TRBV15 - TGTGCCACCAGCAGCCAAACAGGAAGCAATCAGCCCCAGCATTTT CATSSQTGSNQPQHF
many TRBJ1-6 TRBV7-8 TRBD1 TGTGCCAGCAGCCTGGACAGGGGATGGTCACCCCTCCACTTT CASSLDRGWSPLHF
many TRBJ2-7 TRBV7-8 - TGTGCCAGCGCCGAGGGGGCCTACGAGCAGTACTTC CASAEGAYEQYF
- TRBJ2-7 TRBV6-2/TRBV6-3 TRBD1 TGTGCCAGCAGTTACAGACAGGGTTTGGGGTACGAGCAGTACTTC CASSYRQGLGYEQYF
many TRBJ1-4 TRBV10-2 - TGCGCCAGCAGTGAAGGATCCTGGGCAGAAAAACTGTTTTTT CASSEGSWAEKLFF
many TRBJ1-1 TRBV10-3 TRBD1 TGTGCCATCAGAGGGGACAGGAAGAACACTGAAGCTTTCTTT CAIRGDRKNTEAFF
- TRBJ2-5 TRBV24-1 TRBD2 TGTGCCACCAGTGCGGGGACTAGAAGGGCGTACTTC CATSAGTRRAYF
- TRBJ1-1 TRBV6-5 - TGTGCCAGCAGTTACTCTGGCGGGACGAACACTGAAGCTTTCTTT CASSYSGGTNTEAFF
- TRBJ1-2 TRBV11-2 TRBD1 TGTGCCAGCAGCCCCTGGGACAGGGGGCAGCGCGGCTACACCTTC CASSPWDRGQRGYTF
many TRBJ1-1 TRBV7-2 - TGTGCCAGCAGCTTAAGCAGGGGCACTGAAGCTTTCTTT CASSLSRGTEAFF
- TRBJ1-4 TRBV2 - TGTGCCAGCAGTGAACCAACAGGTGTTGGGGAAAAACTGTTTTTT CASSEPTGVGEKLFF
many TRBJ1-6 TRBV10-3 - TGTGCCATCAGCCGAGCGGCCGCAGATAATTCACCCCTCCACTTT CAISRAAADNSPLHF
- TRBJ1-5 TRBV7-8 TRBD1 TGTGCCAGCAGCCCTTTGCGACAGGGTGGCAATCAGCCCCAGCATTTT CASSPLRQGGNQPQHF
- TRBJ1-1 TRBV2 - TGTGCCAGCAGTGTTTTGGTGAACACTGAAGCTTTCTTT CASSVLVNTEAFF
- TRBJ1-5 TRBV19 - TGTGCCAGTAGTATAATGGGGGGTGCCAATCAGCCCCAGCATTTT CASSIMGGANQPQHF
- TRBJ1-5 TRBV19 - TGTGCCAGTAGTATCGGTTGGGTCCAGCATTTT CASSIGWVQHF
few TRBJ1-1 TRBV7-9 TRBD1 TGTGCCAGCAGCTTGGGGACAGGGAGAAGTCGCGAAGCTTTCTTT CASSLGTGRSREAFF
- TRBJ1-4 TRBV7-9 TRBD1 TGTGCCAGCAGCTTAGGAGGACAGGGGGCAGGTGAAAAACTGTTTTTT CASSLGGQGAGEKLFF
many TRBJ1-4 TRBV7-9 - TGTGCCAGCAGCTTAGCGGTTGAAAAACTGTTTTTT CASSLAVEKLFF
- TRBJ1-5 TRBV12-3/TRBV12-4 - TGTGCCAGCAGTTTTGCAGGGCGATGGAATCAGCCCCAGCATTTT CASSFAGRWNQPQHF
many TRBJ2-2 TRBV7-2 TRBD1 TGTGCCAGCAGCGGGGGGCCGTGGACGACAGGGGCCGGGGAGCTGTTTTTT CASSGGPWTTGAGELFF
- TRBJ1-3 TRBV20-1 - TGCAGTGCTAGAGATATGGGGGCTGGAAACACCATATATTTT CSARDMGAGNTIYF
- TRBJ2-5 TRBV2 - TGTGCCAACAGGTTTGGAGCGACCCAGTACTTC CANRFGATQYF
few TRBJ2-5 TRBV20-1 TRBD1 TGCAGTGCTAGAGACAGGGGGCAGGGGGAGACCCAGTACTTC CSARDRGQGETQYF
- TRBJ2-7 TRBV14 - TGTGCCAGCAGCCAAGATCCCTTCGATGCTAGGGGGTACGATGAGCAGTACTTC CASSQDPFDARGYDEQYF
- TRBJ1-3 TRBV5-1 - TGCGCCAGCAGCTTGAGTGTAGGGGGTACGAACACCATATATTTT CASSLSVGGTNTIYF
- TRBJ1-6 TRBV7-9 TRBD1 TGTGCCAGCAGCTTCCGGGACAGGGGCAACCTAAATTCACCCCTCCACTTT CASSFRDRGNLNSPLHF
- TRBJ1-6 TRBV12-5 - TGTGCTAGTGGCCGGGGTGTCTATAATTCACCCCTCCACTTT CASGRGVYNSPLHF
few TRBJ2-2 TRBV2 - TGTGCCAGCAGTGTGCTAGCCCCTATTGTCGGGGAGCTGTTTTTT CASSVLAPIVGELFF
few TRBJ2-7 TRBV19 TRBD2 TGTGCCAGTAGTACTCGGACTAGCGGGGCGCGCTACTACGAGCAGTACTTC CASSTRTSGARYYEQYF
- TRBJ1-5 TRBV20-1 - TGCAGTGCTAGTTCGGACAAGGGTACCTACGAGCAGCCCCAGCATTTT CSASSDKGTYEQPQHF